A selection of T cell receptor beta chains follows, all from one sample in a study of cytomegalovirus exposure and HLA in healthy donors. Profiling relied on immunoSEQ multiplex PCR, and the TCRdb table lists in-frame clones only, not all of them. The sample shows more than 95,000 clones, 90% to 97% of them seen only once. Material: PBMCs. The receptors come from a man between 18 and 29 years old in good health and CMV-seronegative. The CDR3 runs from the conserved cysteine through the conserved F or W. The D gene is left open where the match is weak. Rows give clone size only sometimes, using once, few, many, or a class for an expanded clone.

j_call v_call clone_size cdr3_length d_call cdr3_nt cdr3_aa
TRBJ2-1 TRBV19 - 15 - TGTGCCAGTAGTCGCGACAGGGACTCCAGCAATGAGCAGTTCTTC CASSRDRDSSNEQFF
TRBJ1-5 TRBV30 - 15 - TGTGCCTGGAGTGTACAAGGGGCGGGGAATCAGCCCCAGCATTTT CAWSVQGAGNQPQHF
TRBJ1-1 TRBV25-1 - 13 - TGTGCCAGCGCTGCCCAACTTAGCACTGAAGCTTTCTTT CASAAQLSTEAFF
TRBJ1-1 TRBV19 - 15 - TGTGCCAGTAGTAGGGGGGAGGTGTTGAACACTGAAGCTTTCTTT CASSRGEVLNTEAFF
TRBJ2-1 TRBV18 - 16 TRBD2 TGTGCCAGCTCACCACCCGGGGTAGCGGGCGTGAATGAGCAGTTCTTC CASSPPGVAGVNEQFF
TRBJ2-7 TRBV5-8 - 13 - TGTGCCAGCAGCTTAAGAGGTACCTACGAGCAGTACTTC CASSLRGTYEQYF
TRBJ2-1 TRBV29-1 - 15 - TGCAGCGTTCTTTCAGGGCTGAGCTCCTACAATGAGCAGTTCTTC CSVLSGLSSYNEQFF
TRBJ2-5 TRBV4-1 - 18 TRBD2 TGCGCCAGCAGCCATAGACCCCCCGGGGGGGAGGGGGAAGAGACCCAGTACTTC CASSHRPPGGEGEETQYF
TRBJ2-3 TRBV14 - 15 TRBD1 TGTGCCAGCAGCGTCAGGGGGCGCGGGAAAGATACGCAGTATTTT CASSVRGRGKDTQYF
TRBJ1-1 TRBV29-1 - 9 - TGCAGCGTGGAGGCTGAAGCTTTCTTT CSVEAEAFF
TRBJ1-1 TRBV30 - 13 TRBD1 TGTGCCTGGGGGACAGGGATGAACACTGAAGCTTTCTTT CAWGTGMNTEAFF
TRBJ1-4 TRBV9 once 17 - TGTGCCAGCAGCCCACAAGGAACAGGGCGGATCGGCGAAAAACTGTTTTTT CASSPQGTGRIGEKLFF
TRBJ2-6 TRBV11-1 - 17 - TGTGCCAGCCATAGGGCGGCAGGGGTATCTGGGGCCAACGTCCTGACTTTC CASHRAAGVSGANVLTF
TRBJ2-5 TRBV6-4 - 13 - TGTGCCAGCAGTGGACTTAGGGGAGAGACCCAGTACTTC CASSGLRGETQYF
TRBJ1-2 TRBV7-9 - 12 TRBD1 TGTGCCAGCCAAATACAGGGGTATGGCTACACCTTC CASQIQGYGYTF
TRBJ2-1 TRBV15 - 16 TRBD2 TGTGCCACCAGCAGGAAGGGACTAGCGGACTACAATGAGCAGTTCTTC CATSRKGLADYNEQFF
TRBJ2-3 TRBV28 - 17 TRBD2 TGTGCCAGCAGACCCCCACTACTAGCGGGAGAGCCGGATACGCAGTATTTT CASRPPLLAGEPDTQYF
TRBJ1-1 TRBV7-2 - 13 - TGTGCCAGCACCCCCTTATGGAACACTGAAGCTTTCTTT CASTPLWNTEAFF
TRBJ2-5 TRBV7-2 - 13 - TGTGCCAGCAGCACACAAAAGACTAGTGCCCAGTACTTC CASSTQKTSAQYF
TRBJ1-5 TRBV19 - 13 - TGTGCCAGTAGTACCTGGCGGAATCAGCCCCAGCATTTT CASSTWRNQPQHF
TRBJ1-1 TRBV15 once 15 - TGTGCCACCAGCAGAGAAAAGGGGCTGGGCACTGAAGCTTTCTTT CATSREKGLGTEAFF
TRBJ2-5 TRBV28 - 16 - TGTGCCAGCAGTTTACTGGCAGGGGTGGCCCAAGAGACCCAGTACTTC CASSLLAGVAQETQYF
TRBJ1-5 TRBV6-1 - 13 TRBD1 TGTGCCAGCATTAGGGACAGGGGGCAGCCCCAGCATTTT CASIRDRGQPQHF
TRBJ2-1 TRBV27 - 12 - TGTGCCAGCAGCCCCGCGTACAATGAGCAGTTCTTC CASSPAYNEQFF
TRBJ2-4 TRBV27 - 14 - TGTGCCAGCAGTTCAGGGGGGACCCTAAACATTCAGTACTTC CASSSGGTLNIQYF
TRBJ2-7 TRBV13 - 12 - TGTGCCAGCAGTCAAGGGGTGGCCGAGCAGTACTTC CASSQGVAEQYF
TRBJ2-1 TRBV19 - 15 TRBD2 TGTGCCAGTAGTATCTCCGGGCGGGGGGACAATGAGCAGTTCTTC CASSISGRGDNEQFF
TRBJ2-4 TRBV5-5 - 15 - TGTGCCAGCAGTCAACAGGTAGTAGCCAAAAACATTCAGTACTTC CASSQQVVAKNIQYF
TRBJ2-7 TRBV5-5 - 14 - TGTGCCAGCAGCGGGGACTTCTCCTCCTACGAGCAGTACTTC CASSGDFSSYEQYF
TRBJ2-3 TRBV6-5 - 15 - TGTGCCAGCAGTTCCACCGGGTCCCTCACAGATACGCAGTATTTT CASSSTGSLTDTQYF
TRBJ1-2 TRBV11-2 - 10 - TGTGCCAGCGGAGACTATGGCTACACCTTC CASGDYGYTF
TRBJ2-2 TRBV7-2 - 17 TRBD1 TGTGCCAGCAGCTTAGACTTAACAGGGGCGAAATTGGGGGAGCTGTTTTTT CASSLDLTGAKLGELFF
TRBJ2-7 TRBV27 - 16 TRBD1 TGTGCCAGCAGTCCTAACCGGGACAGGGGAGAAAACGAGCAGTACTTC CASSPNRDRGENEQYF
TRBJ1-2 TRBV30 - 15 - TGTGCCTGGAGTATCTCGGCCCAGGGGTCTATTCCCTACACCTTC CAWSISAQGSIPYTF
TRBJ2-7 TRBV5-4 - 15 - TGTGCCAGCAGCTTGGGACAGGAGGCCGTTTACGAGCAGTACTTC CASSLGQEAVYEQYF
TRBJ2-7 TRBV11-2 - 14 - TGTGCCAGCAGCTTAGTCGCAGGCCGCAACGAGCAGTACTTC CASSLVAGRNEQYF
TRBJ1-4 TRBV5-6 - 16 - TGTGCCAGCAGCTTGGCGGGAGACACCGACTATGAAAAACTGTTTTTT CASSLAGDTDYEKLFF
TRBJ1-1 TRBV10-1 - 14 - TGCGCCGGAACAGGGCCGGGTTTGAACACTGAAGCTTTCTTT CAGTGPGLNTEAFF
TRBJ2-5 TRBV9 once 16 TRBD1 TGTGCCAGCAGCGTAGAGACTAATACAGGGGAGGAGACCCAGTACTTC CASSVETNTGEETQYF
TRBJ2-5 TRBV19 - 14 - TGTGCCAGTAGTATCGGGGGTGCCCAAGAGACCCAGTACTTC CASSIGGAQETQYF
TRBJ2-5 TRBV14 - 13 TRBD1 TGTGCCAGCAGCGTGGACAGGGTGGAGACCCAGTACTTC CASSVDRVETQYF
TRBJ2-7 TRBV9 - 14 TRBD2 TGTGCCAGCAGCGTAGCTTCTAGCGGCTACGAGCAGTACTTC CASSVASSGYEQYF
TRBJ2-1 TRBV28 - 15 TRBD1 TGTGCCAGCAGTAAGGGACAGGCTCCGGTAGAGGAGCAGTTCTTC CASSKGQAPVEEQFF
TRBJ2-7 TRBV9 - 15 - TGTGCCAGCAGCGTAGAGGGGAATCCTAGCTACGAGCAGTACTTC CASSVEGNPSYEQYF
TRBJ1-1 TRBV6-1 - 17 TRBD1 TGTGCCAGCAGTGGGGGGACAGGTGGGTATTCGTACACTGAAGCTTTCTTT CASSGGTGGYSYTEAFF
TRBJ2-5 TRBV5-6 - 17 TRBD2 TGTGCCAGCAGCTTGGTAGGTAGCGGGCGGCCACAAGAGACCCAGTACTTC CASSLVGSGRPQETQYF
TRBJ2-7 TRBV11-3 - 13 - TGTGCCAGCAGCTTAGGAACCAGCGCCGAGCAGTACTTC CASSLGTSAEQYF
TRBJ2-2 TRBV7-6 - 16 TRBD2 TGTGCCAGCAGCCCCTGGGCGGGAGAGTTCGCCGGGGAGCTGTTTTTT CASSPWAGEFAGELFF
TRBJ1-1 TRBV11-2 - 12 - TGTGCCAGCAGCAAAGACAGGACTGAAGCTTTCTTT CASSKDRTEAFF
TRBJ1-5 TRBV6-6 - 14 - TGTGCCAGCAGTCGTCAGGGAGGGAATCAGCCCCAGCATTTT CASSRQGGNQPQHF
TRBJ1-3 TRBV10-3 - 14 TRBD1 TGTGCCATCAAACAGGGGGACTCTGGAAACACCATATATTTT CAIKQGDSGNTIYF
TRBJ2-1 TRBV9 once 13 TRBD2 TGTGCCAGCAATTCCGGGACTAGCAGTGAGCAGTTCTTC CASNSGTSSEQFF
TRBJ2-7 TRBV7-6 - 13 - TGTGCCAGCAGCTTGGCCGCCACCTACGAGCAGTACTTC CASSLAATYEQYF
TRBJ2-7 TRBV12-5 once 16 TRBD1 TGTGCTAGTGGTTTGGACAGGGGCATTTCGAACTACGAGCAGTACTTC CASGLDRGISNYEQYF
TRBJ2-3 TRBV7-9 - 17 - TGTGCCAGCAGCACGAGAGTCAACAGGGTGGGGACAGATACGCAGTATTTT CASSTRVNRVGTDTQYF